Shown below are 16 T cell receptor beta chains from a single sample sequenced in a study of blood T cells in healthy people across ages. For the second PCR, which ran for roughly 6 to 11 cycles, a sample-barcoded 5' primer and a J-beta primer mix were used. From the 5' RACE reads, TCRdb called clonotypes with MiXCR, one entry per CDR3 protein. This table holds some 1.4 million distinct CDR3 sequences, 35% to 45% found once. Sequenced: blood. The receptors derive from a woman under 30 in good health.

Comments on this clonotype: Germline and junction disagree at one end, which may indicate a read error. V gene TRBV25-1 combines with J gene TRBJ2-3; possible D gene TRBD2, 5 bases. Germline CDR1 MGHDK, CDR2 SYGVNS. The length of the CDR3 is 13 residues. This CDR3 is CAGSEGSWDTQYF. The CDR3 region has the DNA TGTGCCGGCAGTGAGGGATCCTGGGATACGCAGTATTTT.

The rearrangement uses TRBV29-1 and TRBJ1-2; tentatively, D is TRBD1 (5 bases). V lost 7 bases, J lost 7 bases, and 19 bases lay in between. The CDR3 has 13 amino acids. Germline loops: CDR1 SQVTM, CDR2 ANQGSEA. DNA of the CDR3: TGCAGCGCCAATCCCGGGACCGGGGCTGGCTACACCTTC. Its translation: CSANPGTGAGYTF.

The gene calls are TRBV29-1 and TRBJ1-2, with 7 positions matching TRBD1. Germline CDR1 SQVTM, CDR2 ANQGSEA. Germline trimming cut 7 bases from V and 2 bases from J; bases unmatched to any gene: 4. The CDR3 is made up of 12 amino acids. CDR3 sequence reads: CSDMGQNYGYTF. For the CDR3, the DNA is TGCAGCGACATGGGACAGAACTATGGCTACACCTTC.

The rearrangement joins TRBV18 to TRBJ2-2; the D is unclear. Per the germline V gene, CDR1 is KGHSH and CDR2 is LQKENI. The V and J ends lost 2 bases and 6 bases respectively, with 7 bases between them. The CDR3 loop spans 13 amino acids. The CDR3 loop is CASSPVLAGELFF. CDR3 in DNA: TGTGCCAGCTCACCAGTTCTGGCCGGGGAGCTGTTTTTT.

The chain carries TRBV12-3 or TRBV12-4 and TRBJ2-1; no clear D gene. The CDR3 loop spans 15 amino acids. Trimming removed 8 bases from V and 0 bases from J, with 14 bases in between. The CDR3 DNA reads TGTGCCAGCGACACTCGACTCAGCTCCTACAATGAGCAGTTCTTC. Translated: CASDTRLSSYNEQFF.

The chain employs TRBV27 and TRBJ1-1; 10 nucleotides line up with TRBD1. This CDR3 has 17 residues. J gave up 1 base and V 8 bases, and 13 bases lay outside the gene matches. Germline V CDR1 and CDR2: MNHEY, SMNVEV (reference sequence). CDR3 in amino acids: CASRSLGTGVGNTEAFF. Written as DNA, the CDR3 is TGTGCCAGCCGTTCCCTGGGGACAGGGGTGGGGAACACTGAAGCTTTCTTT.

Regarding this clonotype: Germline is not matched at one junction end, which may reflect a read error. The chain links TRBV4-1 to TRBJ2-1; D is perhaps TRBD2 (5 bases). The CDR3 spans 16 residues. Germline lookup yields CDR1 MGHRA and CDR2 YSYEKL. CDR3 in amino acids: CASSQETGNSYNGQFF. For the CDR3, the DNA is TGCGCCAGCAGCCAAGAGACCGGGAACTCCTACAATGGGCAGTTCTTC.

This chain links TRBV7-8 with TRBJ2-1, with 7 bases identical to TRBD1. Germline values: CDR1 SGHVS, CDR2 FQNEAQ. V was clipped by 5 bases and J by 4 bases; unmatched bases: 11. This CDR3 comprises 16 residues. The CDR3 is CASSRSQGRPYNEQFF. DNA of the CDR3: TGTGCCAGCAGCCGATCACAGGGGAGACCGTACAATGAGCAGTTCTTC.

The gene calls are TRBV20-1 and TRBJ2-7, with D possibly being TRBD1 (6 bases). The V and J ends lost 4 bases and 0 bases respectively, with 13 bases between them. CDR3 length: 14 amino acids. The germline V gene has CDR1 DFQATT and CDR2 SNEGSKA (reference sequence). CDR3 coding DNA: TGCAGTGCTACCGGACAGAGGAGCTCCTACGAGCAGTACTTC. This sequence encodes CSATGQRSSYEQYF.

The chain carries TRBV3-1 and TRBJ2-1, with 11 bases identical to TRBD2. Trimming took 3 bases from V and 5 from J; bases not matched to a gene: 3. From germline, CDR1 is LGHDT and CDR2 YNNKEL (reference sequence). This CDR3 is 15 amino acids long. The CDR3 region has the DNA TGTGCCAGCAGCCACTCGGGACTAGCGGACAATGAGCAGTTCTTC. Translated: CASSHSGLADNEQFF.

The chain recombines TRBV20-1 with TRBJ2-3; TRBD1 matches 7 bases. The V and J ends lost 3 bases and 5 bases, in that order; junction bases with no gene match: 2. Germline V CDR1 and CDR2: DFQATT, SNEGSKA (reference sequence). This CDR3 has 12 residues. The CDR3 DNA reads TGCAGTGCTAGGGACAGGCTAGATACGCAGTATTTT. Protein: CSARDRLDTQYF.

This clonotype has a handful of counts. The chain employs TRBV9 and TRBJ2-5, with 9 bases lining up with TRBD1. With the DNA end fitting TRBJ2-7 better, the J assignment may be wrong. The CDR3 length is 15 residues. CDR1 and CDR2 from the germline V gene are SGDLS and YYNGEE. The chain's CDR3 is CASSVRTGETDEQYF. CDR3 coding DNA: TGTGCCAGCAGCGTACGGACAGGGGAAACGGACGAGCAGTACTTC.

The rearrangement joins TRBV2 to TRBJ2-5; D possibly matches TRBD1 or TRBD2 (5 bases each). The DNA end is more similar to TRBJ2-7, so the J call may be wrong. The V gene's germline CDR1 is SNHLY and CDR2 FYNNEI. The CDR3 extends over 13 amino acids. The CDR3, as DNA: TGTGCCAGCACCCCGGGGCCTAACTACGAGCAGTACTTC. This translates into CASTPGPNYEQYF.

This clonotype was counted a few times. This sequence joins TRBV4-1 and TRBJ2-4; D not resolved. The CDR3 length is 15 residues. The V end was cut by 3 bases, the J end by 6 bases, with 15 bases between. The germline V gene has CDR1 MGHRA and CDR2 YSYEKL. DNA of the CDR3: TGCGCCAGCAGCCAGCCCGGACCCTCCGGAAACATTCAGTACTTC. This translates into CASSQPGPSGNIQYF.

The genes are TRBV12-3 or TRBV12-4 and TRBJ2-7, with D possibly matching TRBD1 (6 bases). The CDR3 is made up of 14 amino acids. The V end lost 6 bases, the J end lost 9 bases, and 21 bases lay between the germline ends. The CDR3 nucleotides are TGTGCCAGCAGCCTTACATCACAGGGTCACGGGCAGTACTTC. This encodes CASSLTSQGHGQYF.

There are a few counts of this clonotype. V gene TRBV20-1 combines with J gene TRBJ1-2; D gene ambiguous. Germline V gene sequence: CDR1 DFQATT, CDR2 SNEGSKA (reference sequence). Trimming took 3 bases from V and 8 from J, leaving 16 bases between them. The CDR3 is 13 residues long. CDR3 sequence reads: CSASHGYVGGYTF. CDR3 DNA: TGCAGTGCTAGTCACGGCTACGTGGGGGGCTACACCTTC.